The 19 T cell receptor beta chains listed next were all sequenced from one sample in a study of blood T cell repertoires in COVID-19. Some clones are missing from TCRdb's copy, which holds only in-frame ones; the method was immunoSEQ multiplex PCR. The sample has almost 2,500 clones, around 90% seen once. What was sequenced was peripheral blood. The receptors were sampled from an older man with active COVID-19.

This sequence joins TRBV3-1 (or the pseudogene TRBV3-2) and TRBJ1-1, with a tentative D call TRBD1 (6 bases). CDR3 length: 15 residues. The V gene lost 4 bases and the J gene lost 2 bases, with 14 bases spanning the gap. Germline CDR1 and CDR2: LGHDT and YNNKEL (reference sequence). The CDR3 DNA sequence: TGTGCCAGCAGCCGTGGACAGAACTTAAACACTGAAGCTTTCTTT. It specifies CASSRGQNLNTEAFF.

This chain joins TRBV5-1 and TRBJ2-2; D remains ambiguous. The CDR3 consists of 16 residues. Germline CDR1 reads SGHRS; CDR2 reads YFSETQ. With 1 base removed from V and 6 bases from J, the gap between germline ends came to 16 bases. CDR3 in DNA: TGCGCCAGCAGCTTGCCCCTAGGTAATTTGGCCGGGGAGCTGTTTTTT. Translation: CASSLPLGNLAGELFF.

The rearrangement links TRBV2 to TRBJ2-5, with 7 bases matching TRBD2. Germline values: CDR1 SNHLY, CDR2 FYNNEI. The CDR3 is 13 residues long. J was trimmed by 6 bases and V by 8 bases; bases with no gene match: 9. CDR3 bases: TGTGCCAGCGTCCCCGGGGGAGGGCAGACCCAGTACTTC. Protein sequence: CASVPGGGQTQYF.

The rearrangement links TRBV29-1 to TRBJ1-1, with D unresolved. CDR1 is SQVTM, CDR2 ANQGSEA, per germline. There are 14 residues in the CDR3. V was shortened by 2 bases and J by 5 bases, with 15 bases between the two germline ends. The CDR3 DNA reads TGCAGCGTTGAACGCGCGTCGGGCGGGACTGAAGCTTTCTTT. Translated, it gives CSVERASGGTEAFF.

The V call is TRBV3-1 (or the pseudogene TRBV3-2), the J call TRBJ2-7; TRBD1 matches 8 bases. CDR3 length: 15 residues. The V gene's germline CDR1 is LGHDT and CDR2 YNNKEL (reference sequence). With V trimmed by 1 base and J by 4 bases, 6 bases remained unmatched. The CDR3 bases are TGTGCCAGCAGCCAAGCCTCTAGGACAGGGTACGAGCAGTACTTC. Translating gives CASSQASRTGYEQYF.

This sequence joins TRBV19 and TRBJ2-7; tentatively, D is TRBD2 (6 bases). There are 15 residues in the CDR3. Trimming shortened V by 7 bases and J by 2 bases, and 18 bases separated the two germline ends. The V gene's germline CDR1 is LNHDA and CDR2 SQIVND (reference sequence). CDR3 coding DNA: TGTGCCAGTACGGAAACCCTTGCGGGAACCTACGAGCAGTACTTC. Translating it yields CASTETLAGTYEQYF.

About this clone itself: An end of the junction differs from the germline gene, which may be a read error. V and J are TRBV30 and TRBJ2-1, with D unclear. From germline, CDR1 is GTSNPN and CDR2 SVGIG (reference sequence). This CDR3 has 14 residues. CDR3 sequence reads: CARSWASPYNEQFF. In DNA, the CDR3 is TGTGCCCGGAGCTGGGCGTCTCCTTACAATGAGCAGTTCTTC. The variable domain in full, with the rest retrieved from reference TRBV30 and TRBJ2-1, is SQTIHQWPATLVQPVGSPLSLECTVEGTSNPNLYWYRQAAGRGLQLLFYSVGIGQISSEVPQNLSASRPQDRQFILSSKKLLLSDSGFYLCARSWASPYNEQFFGPGTRLTVL.

The V call is TRBV6-4, the J call TRBJ2-6; D is unclear. Germline V CDR1 and CDR2: MRHNA, SNTAGT. The length of the CDR3 is 15 residues. With 4 bases removed from V and 0 bases from J, the gap between germline ends came to 7 bases. CDR3 nucleotides: TGTGCCAGCAGTGTGGAGAACTCTGGGGCCAACGTCCTGACTTTC. It codes for CASSVENSGANVLTF.

The chain combines TRBV20-1 with TRBJ1-1; D might be TRBD1 (5 bases). Per the germline V gene, CDR1 is DFQATT and CDR2 is SNEGSKA (reference sequence). The V and J ends lost 3 bases and 5 bases respectively, with 13 bases between them. The CDR3 runs 13 residues. The CDR3 DNA is TGCAGTGCTAGTCGGGGGATCGGGACTGAAGCTTTCTTT. The encoded protein is CSASRGIGTEAFF.

The chain carries TRBV4-2 and TRBJ1-5; possible D gene TRBD1, 5 bases. Trimming shortened V by 4 bases and J by 5 bases, and 15 bases separated the two germline ends. Germline V gene sequence: CDR1 LGHNA, CDR2 YNFKEQ. The CDR3 extends over 15 amino acids. The CDR3 here is CASSLFGAADQPQHF. Written as DNA, the CDR3 is TGTGCCAGCAGCCTTTTTGGGGCCGCGGATCAGCCCCAGCATTTT.

This chain links TRBV4-3 with TRBJ1-5; TRBD1 matches at 7 bases. CDR3 length: 15 residues. Germline lookup yields CDR1 LGHNA and CDR2 YSLEER. Unmatched junction bases numbered 5, after V lost 2 bases and J lost 4 bases. The CDR3 protein is CASSQSTGTNQPQHF. The DNA for the CDR3 is TGCGCCAGCAGCCAATCGACAGGGACTAATCAGCCCCAGCATTTT.

The table lists this clone with a few counts. This chain links TRBV18 with TRBJ1-2, with D possibly TRBD1 on 5 matching bases. The CDR3 is 13 residues long. V lost 2 bases to trimming and J lost 4 bases, with 8 bases between them. Germline V gene lookup returns CDR1 KGHSH and CDR2 LQKENI. For the CDR3, the DNA is TGTGCCAGCTCACCAGCGCAGGGCTATGGCTACACCTTC. Amino acid sequence: CASSPAQGYGYTF.

J is TRBJ2-1 and V is TRBV7-3; tentatively, D is TRBD1 (7 bases). The germline V gene has CDR1 SGHTA and CDR2 FQGTGA. Trimming removed 8 bases from V and 5 bases from J, with 16 bases in between. The CDR3 is 14 amino acids. CDR3 sequence reads: CASSRRRGDNEQFF. The CDR3 bases are TGTGCCAGCTCCCGCCGCAGGGGGGACAATGAGCAGTTCTTC. Supplemented by reference TRBV7-3 and TRBJ2-1, the full variable domain reads GAGVSQTPSNKVTEKGKYVELRCDPISGHTALYWYRQSLGQGPEFLIYFQGTGAADDSGLPNDRFFAVRPEGSVSTLKIQRTERGDSAVYLCASSRRRGDNEQFFGPGTRLTVL.

The chain combines TRBV5-6 with TRBJ1-3; D not resolved. Trimming removed 4 bases at V and 4 bases at J, with 12 bases between. Germline V gene data show CDR1 as SGHDT and CDR2 as YYEEEE. The CDR3 is 14 amino acids. This CDR3 is CASSPYGVGNTIYF. In DNA form, the CDR3 reads TGTGCCAGCAGCCCATACGGGGTCGGAAACACCATATATTTT.

The chain links TRBV27 to TRBJ2-3; D perhaps matches TRBD2 (6 bases). The CDR3 runs to 15 residues. Deletions cut 3 bases from V and 2 bases from J, with 12 bases between. From germline, CDR1 is MNHEY and CDR2 SMNVEV (reference sequence). Here the CDR3 DNA reads TGTGCCAGCAGTTTGCCGGGACTCACCACAGATACGCAGTATTTT. Residues: CASSLPGLTTDTQYF.

The chain joins TRBV5-6 to TRBJ2-1; D perhaps matches TRBD1 (6 bases). The CDR3 length is 17 residues. Trimming removed 0 bases at V and 6 bases at J, with 19 bases between. In germline, CDR1 is SGHDT, CDR2 YYEEEE. The CDR3 sequence: CASSLAWRRGMFNEQFF. The CDR3 DNA follows: TGTGCCAGCAGCTTGGCGTGGCGCAGGGGCATGTTCAATGAGCAGTTCTTC.

The V and J genes are TRBV6-2 or TRBV6-3 and TRBJ1-1; D might be TRBD1 (5 bases). Germline CDR1 reads MNHEY; CDR2 reads SVGEGT. The CDR3 totals 12 residues. V dropped 2 bases and J dropped 11 bases, with 12 bases sitting between them. The CDR3 reads CASSYSQGRAFF. The CDR3 DNA reads as TGTGCCAGCAGTTACAGCCAGGGCCGGGCTTTCTTT.

V and J are TRBV28 and TRBJ2-1, with TRBD1 identical over 8 bases. Unmatched junction bases numbered 6, after V lost 2 bases and J lost 9 bases. There are 14 residues in the CDR3. CDR1 is MDHEN and CDR2 is SYDVKM in the germline V gene. CDR3 nucleotide sequence: TGTGCCAGCAGTTTAACGCAGGGGGCCGTTGAGCAGTTCTTC. Encoded protein: CASSLTQGAVEQFF.

The gene calls are TRBV5-1 and TRBJ1-2, with TRBD1 as a possible D gene (6 bases). There are 18 residues in the CDR3. The V end was cut by 4 bases, the J end by 3 bases, with 25 bases between. Germline V gene sequence: CDR1 SGHRS, CDR2 YFSETQ. The CDR3 spells CASSLSISTGNLYYGYTF. The DNA for the CDR3 is TGCGCCAGCAGCCTTTCCATATCTACAGGGAACTTATACTATGGCTACACCTTC. Full variable domain (remainder filled in from reference TRBV5-1 and TRBJ1-2): KAGVTQTPRYLIKTRGQQVTLSCSPISGHRSVSWYQQTPGQGLQFLFEYFSETQRNKGNFPGRFSGRQFSNSRSEMNVSTLELGDSALYLCASSLSISTGNLYYGYTFGSGTRLTVV.